The T cell receptor beta chain described here comes from a study of cytomegalovirus exposure and HLA in healthy donors. Points from the study as a whole: Many donors shared some public TCRs, even though most TCR sequences were rare.

Assay: immunoSEQ multiplex PCR; the TCRdb copy retains only in-frame clones and omits some. This table holds some 86,000 clones, roughly 93% found once. Note on this clone: The target antigen is unknown.

With 5 bases removed from V and 6 bases from J, the gap between germline ends came to 26 bases. CDR1 is MDHEN, CDR2 SYDVKM, per germline. CDR3 length: 17 amino acids. The V gene is TRBV28, the J gene TRBJ2-7; the D gene is possibly TRBD2 (6 bases). The origin of this receptor is a young woman in good health and CMV-seronegative. Sequencing was done on a sample of PBMCs. CDR3 coding DNA: TGTGCCAGCAGTCCAATGGGGCTAGCGATACCCGGCGGCGAGCAGTACTTC. This sequence encodes CASSPMGLAIPGGEQYF.